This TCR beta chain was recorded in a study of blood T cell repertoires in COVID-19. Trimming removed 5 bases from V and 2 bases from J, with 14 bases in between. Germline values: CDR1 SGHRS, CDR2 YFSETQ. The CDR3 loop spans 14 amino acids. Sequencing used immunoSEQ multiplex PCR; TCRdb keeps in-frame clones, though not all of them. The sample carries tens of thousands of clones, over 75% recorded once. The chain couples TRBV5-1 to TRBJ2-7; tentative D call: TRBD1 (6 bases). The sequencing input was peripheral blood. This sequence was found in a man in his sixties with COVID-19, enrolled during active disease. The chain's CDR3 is CASRPRTEPYEQYF. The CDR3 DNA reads TGCGCCAGCAGACCCCGGACAGAACCCTACGAGCAGTACTTC.